A single sample gave rise to the 13 T cell receptor beta chains below, sequenced in a study of technical replicates of blood from a few donors. Assay used: immunoSEQ multiplex PCR; TCRdb lists only in-frame clones, some missing. The table includes roughly 79,000 clones, 90% to 96% detected once. The source material was T cells isolated from PBMCs. All receptors derive from a human donor in good health.

This sequence joins TRBV30 and TRBJ2-1, with D possibly TRBD1 on 7 matching bases. The V gene lost 0 bases and the J gene lost 7 bases, with 16 bases spanning the gap. The CDR3 contains 15 residues. The V gene's germline CDR1 is GTSNPN and CDR2 SVGIG (reference sequence). The CDR3 DNA reads as TGTGCCTGGAGTGTACTAGGGGGCGGGGAAAATGAGCAGTTCTTC. Protein product: CAWSVLGGGENEQFF.

The J gene is TRBJ2-7, the V gene TRBV30, with TRBD1 identical over 8 bases. Unmatched junction bases numbered 27, after V lost 0 bases and J lost 2 bases. The CDR3 has 22 residues. Germline V CDR1 and CDR2: GTSNPN, SVGIG (reference sequence). The CDR3 DNA sequence: TGTGCCTGGAGTGTTAGGGGTTTGCTTTTAGGACAGGGTCCTATTTTTCCCTACGAGCAGTACTTC. Protein: CAWSVRGLLLGQGPIFPYEQYF.

The chain has TRBV6-5 and TRBJ1-5; TRBD1 might be the D (5 bases). Per germline, CDR1 MNHEY and CDR2 SVGAGI. CDR3 size: 15 residues. The germline V and J ends were trimmed by 0 bases and 6 bases, with 12 bases remaining between them. The CDR3 spells CASSYSREARQPQHF. As DNA, the CDR3 is TGTGCCAGCAGTTACTCCAGGGAGGCGCGTCAGCCCCAGCATTTT.

The chain recombines TRBV6-5 with TRBJ1-2; TRBD1 matches at 9 bases. This CDR3 contains 13 residues. Germline assignment: CDR1 MNHEY and CDR2 SVGAGI. The ends lost 5 bases at V and 4 bases at J; junction bases unmatched: 2. Here the CDR3 reads CASSQDRGYGYTF. The DNA of the CDR3 is TGTGCCAGCAGTCAGGACAGGGGCTATGGCTACACCTTC.

The V and J genes are TRBV10-3 and TRBJ1-1; 7 bases match TRBD1. CDR1 is ENHRY and CDR2 is SYGVKD in the germline V gene. Germline trimming cut 3 bases from V and 1 base from J; bases unmatched to any gene: 5. CDR3 size: 15 residues. As DNA, the CDR3 is TGTGCCATCAGTGATACCGGGACAGCGAACACTGAAGCTTTCTTT. It yields the protein CAISDTGTANTEAFF.

Written as DNA, the CDR3 is TGTGCCAGTAGCCAGACCGGCCGTGAGGCTAATGAAAAACTGTTTTTT. It encodes CASSQTGREANEKLFF. The chain is built from TRBV19 and TRBJ1-4; D remains ambiguous. Trimming took off 6 bases at V and 3 bases at J, with 17 bases between the two ends. The CDR3 extends over 16 amino acids. The germline gives CDR1 LNHDA, CDR2 SQIVND (reference sequence).

This rearrangement joins TRBV19 to TRBJ1-2, with TRBD1 matching 9 bases. Germline V CDR1 and CDR2: LNHDA, SQIVND (reference sequence). The CDR3 is 15 residues long. The V segment lost 5 bases and the J segment 7 bases; nucleotides outside the gene matches: 11. The chain's CDR3 is CASSVGDRASAGYTF. The CDR3 nucleotides are TGTGCCAGTAGTGTCGGGGACAGGGCGAGTGCTGGCTACACCTTC.

This chain connects TRBV20-1 to TRBJ2-2; D may be TRBD2 (5 bases). The V gene lost 5 bases and the J gene lost 6 bases, with 7 bases spanning the gap. Per the germline V gene, CDR1 is DFQATT and CDR2 is SNEGSKA (reference sequence). This CDR3 region has 11 residues. The CDR3 reads CSAERAGELFF. The CDR3 region has the DNA TGCAGTGCTGAGAGGGCCGGGGAGCTGTTTTTT.

The CDR3 nucleotides read TGTGCCACCAGCAGAGAGGCAGGTACCTACAATGAGCAGTTCTTC. Encoded protein: CATSREAGTYNEQFF. The chain joins TRBV15 to TRBJ2-1; D is unclear. The CDR3 totals 15 residues. Trimming stripped 0 bases from V and 2 bases from J, with 8 bases between. Germline V lookup: CDR1 LNHNV, CDR2 YYDKDF (reference sequence).

The V and J genes are TRBV6-5 and TRBJ1-2, with 7 nucleotides matching TRBD1. In germline, CDR1 is MNHEY, CDR2 SVGAGI. The CDR3 is 15 amino acids. With 7 bases clipped from V and 2 bases from J, the junction kept 10 bases outside the gene matches. The CDR3 DNA is TGTGCCAGCACCCCCCAAGACAGGGCAAACTATGGCTACACCTTC. This gives the protein CASTPQDRANYGYTF.

J is TRBJ2-7 and V is TRBV4-3, with D maybe TRBD2 (6 bases). Germline V lookup: CDR1 LGHNA, CDR2 YSLEER. The CDR3 loop spans 16 amino acids. Trimming stripped 0 bases from V and 4 bases from J, with 16 bases between. CDR3 nucleotides: TGCGCCAGCAGCCAAGATATGGGAAGCGGGTTGTACGAGCAGTACTTC. Encoded protein: CASSQDMGSGLYEQYF.

V is TRBV7-3 and J is TRBJ2-5; 8 bases match TRBD1. This CDR3 region has 15 residues. V was clipped by 4 bases and J by 4 bases; unmatched bases: 8. Germline V lookup: CDR1 SGHTA, CDR2 FQGTGA. CDR3 residues: CASSSLTGEGETQYF. In nucleotides, the CDR3 is TGTGCCAGCAGCTCCTTGACAGGGGAAGGAGAGACCCAGTACTTC.

The rearrangement uses TRBV4-3 and TRBJ1-2, with 8 bases matching TRBD1. Germline values: CDR1 LGHNA, CDR2 YSLEER. V shed 0 bases, J shed 4 bases, and the junction held 7 bases outside the gene matches. There are 16 residues in the CDR3. For the CDR3, the DNA is TGCGCCAGCAGCCAAGACCCGGGACAGGCGGTCTATGGCTACACCTTC. It codes for CASSQDPGQAVYGYTF.